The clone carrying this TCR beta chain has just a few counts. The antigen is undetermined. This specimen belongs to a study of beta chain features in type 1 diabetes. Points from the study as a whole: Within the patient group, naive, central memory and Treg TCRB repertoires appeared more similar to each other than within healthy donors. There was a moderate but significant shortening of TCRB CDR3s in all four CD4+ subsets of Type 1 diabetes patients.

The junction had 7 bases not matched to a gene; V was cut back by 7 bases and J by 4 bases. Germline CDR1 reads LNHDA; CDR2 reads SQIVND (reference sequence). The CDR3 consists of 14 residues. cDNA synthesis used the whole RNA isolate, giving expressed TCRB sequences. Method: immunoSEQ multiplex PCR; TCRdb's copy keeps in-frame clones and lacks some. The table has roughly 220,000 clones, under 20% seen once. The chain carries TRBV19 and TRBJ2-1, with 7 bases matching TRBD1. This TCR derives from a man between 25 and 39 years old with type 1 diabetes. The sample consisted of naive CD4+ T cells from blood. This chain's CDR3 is CASMTGQKYNEQFF. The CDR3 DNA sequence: TGTGCCAGTATGACGGGACAGAAGTACAATGAGCAGTTCTTC.